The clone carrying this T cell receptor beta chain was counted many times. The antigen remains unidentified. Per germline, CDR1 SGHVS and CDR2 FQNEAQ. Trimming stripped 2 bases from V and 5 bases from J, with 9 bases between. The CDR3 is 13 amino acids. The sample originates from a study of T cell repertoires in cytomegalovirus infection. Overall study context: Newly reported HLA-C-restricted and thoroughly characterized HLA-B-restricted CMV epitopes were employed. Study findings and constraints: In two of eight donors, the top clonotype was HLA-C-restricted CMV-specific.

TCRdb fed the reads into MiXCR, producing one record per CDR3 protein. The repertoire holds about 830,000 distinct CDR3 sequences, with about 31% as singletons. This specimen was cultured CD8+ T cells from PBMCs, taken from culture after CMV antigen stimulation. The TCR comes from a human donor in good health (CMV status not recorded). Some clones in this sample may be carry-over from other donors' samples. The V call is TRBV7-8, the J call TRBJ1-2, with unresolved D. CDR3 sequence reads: CASSLSRLYGYTF. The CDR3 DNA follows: TGTGCCAGCAGCTTATCACGGCTGTATGGCTACACCTTC.